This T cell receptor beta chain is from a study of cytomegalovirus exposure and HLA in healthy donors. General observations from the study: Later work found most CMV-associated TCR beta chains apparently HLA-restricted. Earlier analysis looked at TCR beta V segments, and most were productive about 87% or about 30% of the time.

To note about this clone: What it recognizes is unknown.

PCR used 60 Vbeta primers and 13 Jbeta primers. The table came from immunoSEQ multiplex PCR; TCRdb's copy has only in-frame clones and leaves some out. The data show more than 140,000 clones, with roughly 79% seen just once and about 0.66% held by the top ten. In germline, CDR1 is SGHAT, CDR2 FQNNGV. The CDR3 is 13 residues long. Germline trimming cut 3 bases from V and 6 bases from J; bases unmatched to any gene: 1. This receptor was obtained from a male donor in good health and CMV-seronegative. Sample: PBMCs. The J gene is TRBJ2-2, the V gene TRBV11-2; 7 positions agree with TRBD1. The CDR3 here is CASSFTGAGELFF. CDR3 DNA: TGTGCCAGCAGCTTCACAGGGGCCGGGGAGCTGTTTTTT.